The subject of this entry is one TCR beta chain. The target antigen is unknown. This sample stems from a study of shared clonotypes between healthy human individuals. Across the whole study: CD4 naive cells filled three plates per donor, CD4 memory three, CD8 naive two and CD8 memory one. Study-level findings and limits: Researchers sampled blood only, noting tissue repertoires likely differ. Having only a few donors restricted how much genetic and exposure-history diversity was captured.

The CDR3 extends over 12 amino acids. Per the germline V gene, CDR1 is SGHRS and CDR2 is YFSETQ. Between the trimmed V and J ends, which lost 2 bases and 7 bases, there was a span of 10 bases. Under the authors' procedure: ImmunoSEQ junction-only sequences lacked quality scores, so their filtering differed. Libraries were prepared by immunoSEQ multiplex PCR; TCRdb keeps only in-frame clonotypes and omits some of them. V, J and clone size derive from that table, while D and trimming were established from the DNA sequence. The data show some 2.1 million clones, 95% seen once. Sequenced material: naive CD4+ T cells sorted from blood. Documented subset: CD45RA+ positively selected. The source is a man younger than 35 in good health. The gene calls are TRBV5-1 and TRBJ2-7; D gene unclear. CDR3: CASSFYGLEQYF. The CDR3 DNA sequence: TGCGCCAGCAGCTTCTATGGGTTGGAGCAGTACTTC.